This paragraph reports one T cell receptor (beta chain). The sample is drawn from a study of identical twins. TCRdb ran MiXCR on the 5' RACE reads and lists one entry per CDR3 protein. The sample has about 660,000 distinct CDR3 sequences; approximately 9% are singletons. A further study also used this sample, focusing on yellow fever vaccine responses in identical twins.

This TCR was sampled from a woman aged 18-29 years in good health. Sequencing was performed on PBMCs.

CDR3 sequence: CASSQAGLAPSYEQYF. CDR3 sequence (DNA): TGTGCCAGCAGCCAAGCGGGGCTAGCGCCATCCTACGAGCAGTACTTC. The V call is TRBV4-2, the J call TRBJ2-7; weak D call: TRBD2 (6 bases). The germline V gene has CDR1 LGHNA and CDR2 YNFKEQ. The length of the CDR3 is 16 residues. V lost 1 base to trimming and J lost 1 base, with 14 bases between them.